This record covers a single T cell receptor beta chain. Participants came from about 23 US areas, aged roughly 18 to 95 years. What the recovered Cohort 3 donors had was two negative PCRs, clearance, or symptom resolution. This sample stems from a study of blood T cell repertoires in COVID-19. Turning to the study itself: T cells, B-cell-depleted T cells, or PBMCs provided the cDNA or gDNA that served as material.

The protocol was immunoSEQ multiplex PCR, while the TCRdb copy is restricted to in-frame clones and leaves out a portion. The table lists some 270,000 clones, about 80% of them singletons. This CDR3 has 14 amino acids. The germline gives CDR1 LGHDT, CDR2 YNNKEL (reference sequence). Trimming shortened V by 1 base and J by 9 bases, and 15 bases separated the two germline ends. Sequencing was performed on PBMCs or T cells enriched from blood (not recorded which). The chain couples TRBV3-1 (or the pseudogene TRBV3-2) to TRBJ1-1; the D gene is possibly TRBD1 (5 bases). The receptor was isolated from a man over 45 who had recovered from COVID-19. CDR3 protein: CASSQGGGGSQAFF. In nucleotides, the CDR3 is TGTGCCAGCAGCCAAGGAGGCGGGGGGTCACAAGCTTTCTTT.